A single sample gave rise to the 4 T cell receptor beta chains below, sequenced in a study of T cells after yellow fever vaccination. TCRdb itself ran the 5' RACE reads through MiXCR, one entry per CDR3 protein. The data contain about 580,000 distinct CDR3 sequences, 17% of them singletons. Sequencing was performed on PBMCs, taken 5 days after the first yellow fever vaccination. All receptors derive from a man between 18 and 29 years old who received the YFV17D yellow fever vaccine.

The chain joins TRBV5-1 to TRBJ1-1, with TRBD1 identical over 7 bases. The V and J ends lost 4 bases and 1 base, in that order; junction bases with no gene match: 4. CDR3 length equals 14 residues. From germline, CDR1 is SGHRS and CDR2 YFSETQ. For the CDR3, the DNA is TGCGCCAGCAGCGAGAAGGGGGCGAACACTGAAGCTTTCTTT. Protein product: CASSEKGANTEAFF. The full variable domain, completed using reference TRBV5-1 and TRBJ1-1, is KAGVTQTPRYLIKTRGQQVTLSCSPISGHRSVSWYQQTPGQGLQFLFEYFSETQRNKGNFPGRFSGRQFSNSRSEMNVSTLELGDSALYLCASSEKGANTEAFFGQGTRLTVV.

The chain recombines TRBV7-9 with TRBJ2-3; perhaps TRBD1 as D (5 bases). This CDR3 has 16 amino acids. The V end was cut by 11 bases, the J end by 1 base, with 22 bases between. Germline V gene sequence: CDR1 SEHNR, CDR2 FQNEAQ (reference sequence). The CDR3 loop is CAPWSWQGYGTDTQYF. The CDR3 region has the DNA TGTGCCCCCTGGAGTTGGCAGGGATATGGCACAGATACGCAGTATTTT.

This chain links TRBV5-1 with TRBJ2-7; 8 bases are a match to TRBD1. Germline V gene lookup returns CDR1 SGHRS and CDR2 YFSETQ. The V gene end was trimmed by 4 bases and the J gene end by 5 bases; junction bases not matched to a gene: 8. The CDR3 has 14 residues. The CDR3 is CASSPRTGLNEQYF. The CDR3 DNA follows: TGCGCCAGCAGCCCAAGGACAGGGTTGAACGAGCAGTACTTC.

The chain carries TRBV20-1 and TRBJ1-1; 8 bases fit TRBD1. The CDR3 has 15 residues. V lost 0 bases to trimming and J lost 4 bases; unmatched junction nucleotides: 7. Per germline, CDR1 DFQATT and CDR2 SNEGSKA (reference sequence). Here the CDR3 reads CSARDRDRGSTEAFF. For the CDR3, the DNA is TGCAGTGCTAGAGACCGCGACAGGGGTAGCACTGAAGCTTTCTTT.